This TCR beta chain was captured by sequencing in a study of neurological immune-mediated disorders. The study's findings and limits: None of the CDR3 amino acid sequences of expanded clones recurred across subjects, suggesting private repertoires in all groups. One related-CDR3 cluster, which may be a signature, held the repertoires of 18 of 34 multiple sclerosis patients after phylogenetic grouping.

TCRdb independently ran MiXCR on the 5' RACE reads; one entry per CDR3 protein. The sample holds approximately 86,000 distinct CDR3 sequences, approximately 2.4% seen once. This clonotype was observed many times. Its matching antigen is unknown. The V gene's germline CDR1 is SGHRS and CDR2 YFSETQ. The CDR3 is 14 residues long. J was trimmed by 5 bases and V by 5 bases; bases with no gene match: 5. The sequence came from a woman aged 25 to 39 with multiple sclerosis. The genes are TRBV5-1 and TRBJ2-7; 12 bases align to TRBD2. The sequenced material came from PBMCs. CDR3 region: CASRTSGSRDEQYF. The CDR3 coding sequence is TGCGCCAGCAGGACTAGCGGGAGTCGGGACGAGCAGTACTTC.